The T cell receptor (beta chain) under discussion was sequenced for a study of blood T cell repertoires in COVID-19. Study-wide context: Italy, Spain and the United States were the sources of the convalescent and acute COVID-19 samples. T cells, B-cell-depleted T cells, or PBMCs provided the cDNA or gDNA that served as material.

Followed over time, Seattle patients had been enrolled while infection was active. As originally analysed: Estimation of nucleated cell counts was performed using reference gene primer amplification. The repertoire was sequenced with immunoSEQ multiplex PCR; TCRdb's copy has only in-frame clones and lacks some. The V and J calls and the clone size are those of that table, but D and trimming were determined from the DNA. The table lists 270,000 or so clones, 85% to 90% of them singletons. This clone was counted a single time. Additional DNA sequences in this sample encode the identical CDR3. The V gene end was trimmed by 0 bases and the J gene end by 7 bases; junction bases not matched to a gene: 0. Per germline, CDR1 SGHRS and CDR2 YFSETQ. This CDR3 is 14 amino acids long.

Sequencing was carried out using peripheral blood. The chain couples TRBV5-1 to TRBJ1-6, with 8 nucleotides matching TRBD1. This receptor was identified in a woman in her 30s with COVID-19, enrolled during active disease. CDR3 bases: TGCGCCAGCAGCTTGGCAGGGGGCAATTCACCCCTCCACTTT. Its protein product is CASSLAGGNSPLHF.